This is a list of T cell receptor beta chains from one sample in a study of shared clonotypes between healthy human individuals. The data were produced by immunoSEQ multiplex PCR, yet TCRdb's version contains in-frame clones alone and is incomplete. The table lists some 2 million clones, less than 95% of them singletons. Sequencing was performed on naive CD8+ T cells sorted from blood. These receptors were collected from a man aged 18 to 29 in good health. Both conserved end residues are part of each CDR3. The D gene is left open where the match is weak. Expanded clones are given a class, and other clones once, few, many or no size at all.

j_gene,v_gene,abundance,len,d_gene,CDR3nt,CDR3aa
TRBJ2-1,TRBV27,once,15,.,TGTGTTGTTGCGAGGGGCCCCAGCTCCTACAATGAGCAGTTCTTC,CVVARGPSSYNEQFF
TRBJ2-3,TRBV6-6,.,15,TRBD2,TGTGCCAGCAGTTACTCTAGCGGGAGCACAGATACGCAGTATTTT,CASSYSSGSTDTQYF
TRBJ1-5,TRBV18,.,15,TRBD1,TGTGCCAGCTCACCGACCGGGACAGCTAATCAGCCCCAGCATTTT,CASSPTGTANQPQHF
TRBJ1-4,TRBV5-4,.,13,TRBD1,TGTGCCAGCAGGACAGGGGACAATGAAAAACTGTTTTTT,CASRTGDNEKLFF
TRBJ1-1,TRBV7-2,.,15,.,TGTGCCAGCAGCCCAGATCACGGGGCGAACACTGAAGCTTTCTTT,CASSPDHGANTEAFF
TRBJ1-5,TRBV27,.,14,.,TGTGCCAGCAGTTCAATGGGAAACAATCAGCCCCAGCATTTT,CASSSMGNNQPQHF
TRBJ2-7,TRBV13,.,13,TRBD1,TGTGCCAGCAGCTTCGGGACAGGGTCCGAGCAGTACTTC,CASSFGTGSEQYF
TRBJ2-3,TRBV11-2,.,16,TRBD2,TGTGCCAGCAGTAAAGCGGGACTAGGCCCGACAGATACGCAGTATTTT,CASSKAGLGPTDTQYF
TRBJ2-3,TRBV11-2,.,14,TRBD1,TGTGCCAGCAGCGGGGGACAGCACACAGATACGCAGTATTTT,CASSGGQHTDTQYF
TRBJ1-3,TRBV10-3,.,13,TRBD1,TGTGCCGCGACACAGGGGACCGGAAACACCATATATTTT,CAATQGTGNTIYF
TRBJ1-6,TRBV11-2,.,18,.,TGTGCCAGCAGCCCCGAGCCAGGCTCCGGCTCCTATAATTCACCCCTCCACTTT,CASSPEPGSGSYNSPLHF
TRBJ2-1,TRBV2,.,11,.,TGTGCCAGCACCATCTACAATGAGCAGTTCTTC,CASTIYNEQFF
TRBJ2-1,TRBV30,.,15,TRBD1,TGTGCCTGGAGTTCTAAGGACAGGATCTACAATGAGCAGTTCTTC,CAWSSKDRIYNEQFF
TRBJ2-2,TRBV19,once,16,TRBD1,TGTGCCAGTAGCCCCGGGACAGGGTATGTGACCGGGGAGCTGTTTTTT,CASSPGTGYVTGELFF
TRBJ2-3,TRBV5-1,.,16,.,TGCGCCAGCAGCTTGGACGGGGCACCTAGCACAGATACGCAGTATTTT,CASSLDGAPSTDTQYF
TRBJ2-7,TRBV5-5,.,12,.,TGTGCCAGCAGCTTTACAGACTACGAGCAGTACTTC,CASSFTDYEQYF
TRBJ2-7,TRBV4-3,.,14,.,TGCGCCAGCAGCCAAGAGGGTAGCGGCTACGAGCAGTACTTC,CASSQEGSGYEQYF
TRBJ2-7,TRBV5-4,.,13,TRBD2,TGTGCCAGCAGCGGAGGACTAGCGTACGAGCAGTACTTC,CASSGGLAYEQYF
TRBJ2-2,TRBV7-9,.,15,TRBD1,TGTGCCAGCAGCTTAGGACAGGGAGAGACCGGGGAGCTGTTTTTT,CASSLGQGETGELFF
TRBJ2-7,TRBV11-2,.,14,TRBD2,TGTGCCAGCAGCATTAGCGGGGGGTCCTACGAGCAGTACTTC,CASSISGGSYEQYF
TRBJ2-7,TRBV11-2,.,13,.,TGTGCCAGCAGCCGAGGACCTACCTACGAGCAGTACTTC,CASSRGPTYEQYF
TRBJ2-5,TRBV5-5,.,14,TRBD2,TGTGCCAGCAGCTTAATAGGACTAGCGGAGACCCAGTACTTC,CASSLIGLAETQYF
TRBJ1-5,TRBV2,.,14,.,TGTGCCAGCAGTGAAGGGCAGAGCAATCAGCCCCAGCATTTT,CASSEGQSNQPQHF
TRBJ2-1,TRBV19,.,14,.,TGTGCCAGTAGTATGATTAGCGGATACAATGAGCAGTTCTTC,CASSMISGYNEQFF
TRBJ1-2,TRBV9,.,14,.,TGTGCCAGCAGCGTCGGGGGAGGGTCCTATGGCTACACCTTC,CASSVGGGSYGYTF
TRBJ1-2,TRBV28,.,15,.,TGTGCCAGCAGGTTACTACAAGGGGTCACTTATGGCTACACCTTC,CASRLLQGVTYGYTF
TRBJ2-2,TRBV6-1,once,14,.,TGTGCCAGCAGTGATCTACAGGGTCGCGGGGAGCTGTTTTTT,CASSDLQGRGELFF
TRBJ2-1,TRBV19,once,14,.,TGTGCCAGTAGTATGGGTTCCTTATGGAATGAGCAGTTCTTC,CASSMGSLWNEQFF
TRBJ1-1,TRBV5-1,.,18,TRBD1,TGCGCCAGCAGCTCGGACCCCGGACAGGGGTTTTATATCCTTGAAGCTTTCTTT,CASSSDPGQGFYILEAFF
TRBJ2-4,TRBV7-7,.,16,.,TGTGCTAGCAGCTTCCGCGGAGAGGGCGCCAAAAACATTCAGTACTTC,CASSFRGEGAKNIQYF
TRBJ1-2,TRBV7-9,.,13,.,TGTGCCAGCAGCTTAGGGCCTAACTATGGCTACACCTTC,CASSLGPNYGYTF
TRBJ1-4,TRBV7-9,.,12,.,TGTGCCAGCAGCCTAGGGGCTGAAAAACTGTTTTTT,CASSLGAEKLFF
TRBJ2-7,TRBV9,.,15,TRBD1,TGTGCCAGCAGCGTAGCAGGGGGTGTTTCCTACGAGCAGTACTTC,CASSVAGGVSYEQYF
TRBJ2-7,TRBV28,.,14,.,TGTGCCAGCAGTTACCAAGGGGGGGCCTACGAGCAGTACTTC,CASSYQGGAYEQYF
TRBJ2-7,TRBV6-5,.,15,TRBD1,TGTGCCAGCAGGCCAGACCGACAGGGCTCCTACGAGCAGTACTTC,CASRPDRQGSYEQYF